The next 11 T cell receptor beta chains were all read from a single sample in a study of T cell changes during pregnancy in multiple sclerosis. Libraries were prepared by immunoSEQ multiplex PCR; TCRdb keeps only in-frame clonotypes and omits some of them. The sample gives around 50,000 clones, approximately 94% of which show up once; around 4.7% is in the top ten. Sequenced material: CD8+ T cells from peripheral blood mononuclear cells, taken in the first trimester of pregnancy. Receptors originate from a female donor with multiple sclerosis, enrolled in a pregnancy study.

V and J are TRBV28 and TRBJ2-1; D gene ambiguous. CDR3 size: 15 residues. Germline lookup yields CDR1 MDHEN and CDR2 SYDVKM. With 2 bases removed from V and 0 bases from J, the gap between germline ends came to 8 bases. CDR3: CASSLAMSSYNEQFF. CDR3 DNA: TGTGCCAGCAGTTTAGCGATGAGCTCCTACAATGAGCAGTTCTTC.

The chain uses TRBV7-9 and TRBJ1-1; D perhaps matches TRBD1 (6 bases). This CDR3 spans 12 amino acids. Germline CDR1 is SEHNR and CDR2 is FQNEAQ (reference sequence). Trimming pared 7 bases from V and 5 bases from J, leaving 11 bases between. CDR3 protein: CASNLGGTEAFF. The DNA for the CDR3 is TGTGCCAGCAACCTAGGGGGTACTGAAGCTTTCTTT.

This chain links TRBV27 with TRBJ2-1; 8 bases fit TRBD2. The V and J ends lost 4 bases and 4 bases, in that order; junction bases with no gene match: 9. This CDR3 has 16 amino acids. Germline V CDR1 and CDR2: MNHEY, SMNVEV (reference sequence). CDR3 region: CASSSPGREEYNEQFF. CDR3 sequence (DNA): TGTGCCAGCAGTTCCCCTGGGCGGGAGGAATACAATGAGCAGTTCTTC.

This clone was observed a few times. The chain is built from TRBV5-6 and TRBJ2-7, with unresolved D. This CDR3 has 13 amino acids. Germline CDR1 reads SGHDT; CDR2 reads YYEEEE. With 7 bases removed from V and 3 bases from J, the gap between germline ends came to 14 bases. In DNA form, the CDR3 reads TGTGCCAGCCGCGACACGATTCACTACGAGCAGTACTTC. It translates to CASRDTIHYEQYF.

This clone was recorded once. The chain joins TRBV4-2 to TRBJ2-3, with 8 bases aligning to TRBD2. The CDR3 has 16 residues. Germline V gives CDR1 LGHNA, CDR2 YNFKEQ. V dropped 4 bases and J dropped 4; count of bases not matched to a gene: 10. The chain's CDR3 is CASSRGERGGADTQYF. The CDR3 DNA reads as TGTGCCAGCAGCCGCGGTGAACGGGGGGGGGCAGATACGCAGTATTTT.

The rearrangement uses TRBV6-5 and TRBJ2-5; no clear D gene. The CDR3 loop spans 13 amino acids. The germline gives CDR1 MNHEY, CDR2 SVGAGI. V lost 2 bases and J 0 bases, leaving 4 bases between the germline ends. For the CDR3, the DNA is TGTGCCAGCAGTTACCCAAACCAAGAGACCCAGTACTTC. Translation gives CASSYPNQETQYF.

This rearrangement joins TRBV28 to TRBJ2-4; 8 nucleotides agree with TRBD1. Unmatched junction bases numbered 26, after V lost 1 base and J lost 3 bases. The CDR3 has 23 amino acids. Germline V gene sequence: CDR1 MDHEN, CDR2 SYDVKM. In DNA form, the CDR3 reads TGTGCCAGCAGTTTATCCCTTGCCCAGGGGGCTCTTAACAATAACCCCGACAAAAACATTCAGTACTTC. It is translated as CASSLSLAQGALNNNPDKNIQYF.

J is TRBJ1-3 and V is TRBV7-6, with 7 bases aligning to TRBD1. The V gene's germline CDR1 is SGHVS and CDR2 FNYEAQ. J was trimmed by 4 bases and V by 5 bases; bases with no gene match: 5. The CDR3 is made up of 14 amino acids. In DNA form, the CDR3 reads TGTGCCAGCAGCCTCGACAGGGTAGGAAACACCATATATTTT. Protein product: CASSLDRVGNTIYF. Variable domain in full (rest from reference TRBV7-6 and TRBJ1-3): GAGVSQSPRYKVTKRGQDVALRCDPISGHVSLYWYRQALGQGPEFLTYFNYEAQQDKSGLPNDRFSAERPEGSISTLTIQRTEQRDSAMYRCASSLDRVGNTIYFGEGSWLTVV.

The chain has TRBV2 and TRBJ1-5, with D perhaps TRBD1 (5 bases). This CDR3 contains 13 residues. V was cut by 10 bases and J by 3 bases, with 13 bases left in between. Germline lookup yields CDR1 SNHLY and CDR2 FYNNEI. Here the CDR3 DNA reads TGTGCCACCGTGCAGGGTATCAATCAGCCCCAGCATTTT. It yields the protein CATVQGINQPQHF.

The chain combines TRBV4-1 with TRBJ2-2, with D maybe TRBD2 (6 bases). The length of the CDR3 is 16 residues. Trimming cost V 0 bases and J 4 bases, with 12 bases left between them. The germline gives CDR1 MGHRA, CDR2 YSYEKL. As DNA, the CDR3 is TGCGCCAGCAGCCAAGAAGTTCCCGGGAGCACCGGGGAGCTGTTTTTT. Translation gives CASSQEVPGSTGELFF.

The chain is built from TRBV27 and TRBJ2-7; D possibly corresponds to TRBD2 (6 bases). The CDR3 is 13 residues long. V was clipped by 6 bases and J by 7 bases, with 16 bases between them. Germline lookup yields CDR1 MNHEY and CDR2 SMNVEV (reference sequence). DNA for the CDR3: TGTGCCAGCAGGGAGGGTAGTGGGAGGGAGCAGTACTTC. Encoded protein: CASREGSGREQYF.